The rows below give T cell receptor beta chains drawn from one sample of a study of T cells in Graves' hyperthyroidism and ophthalmopathy. TCRdb re-called the multiplex PCR reads with MiXCR, one entry per CDR3 protein. The repertoire consists of about 200,000 distinct CDR3 sequences, with approximately 16% occurring once and the leading ten covering roughly 50%. Sample: blood. These receptors were collected from a woman between 45 and 65 years old with Graves' hyperthyroidism. Both conserved end residues are part of each CDR3. A D gene is named only where the DNA matches it firmly. The size entry is marked missing in some rows and otherwise reads once, few, many or a size class.

size: .; J: TRBJ2-1; V: TRBV20-1; length: 13; D: .; CDR3: CSAPRTVNNEQFF; DNA: TGCAGTGCCCCAAGAACAGTAAACAATGAGCAGTTCTTC
size: .; J: TRBJ2-2; V: TRBV28; length: 16; D: TRBD1; CDR3: CASSTPGQGNTGELFF; DNA: TGTGCCAGCAGTACACCAGGACAGGGCAACACCGGGGAGCTGTTTTTT
size: many; J: TRBJ2-7; V: TRBV28; length: 16; D: TRBD2; CDR3: CASSSGRTSGAYEQYF; DNA: TGTGCCAGCAGTTCCGGTCGGACTAGCGGGGCCTACGAGCAGTACTTC
size: many; J: TRBJ2-5; V: TRBV28; length: 15; D: TRBD1; CDR3: CASSTQGAHQETQYF; DNA: TGTGCCAGCAGTACGCAGGGGGCGCACCAAGAGACCCAGTACTTC
size: many; J: TRBJ2-1; V: TRBV29-1; length: 13; D: .; CDR3: CSVGPGLNNEQFF; DNA: TGCAGCGTTGGACCGGGACTGAACAATGAGCAGTTCTTC
size: many; J: TRBJ2-1; V: TRBV12-3/TRBV12-4; length: 17; D: .; CDR3: CASRGGQTTLSYNEQFF; DNA: TGTGCCAGCAGGGGGGGGCAGACTACCCTTTCCTACAATGAGCAGTTCTTC
size: many; J: TRBJ2-3; V: TRBV20-1; length: 13; D: TRBD2; CDR3: CSAKLAARDTQYF; DNA: TGCAGTGCTAAACTAGCGGCCAGAGATACGCAGTATTTT
size: many; J: TRBJ1-2; V: TRBV14; length: 16; D: TRBD1; CDR3: CASSEGQTALGYGYTF; DNA: TGTGCCAGCAGCGAGGGACAGACCGCCCTGGGCTATGGCTACACCTTC
size: few; J: TRBJ2-5; V: TRBV24-1; length: 15; D: .; CDR3: CATSDHRQSSETQYF; DNA: TGTGCCACCAGTGATCATCGACAGAGTAGTGAGACCCAGTACTTC
size: few; J: TRBJ2-2; V: TRBV6-5; length: 14; D: .; CDR3: CASSYLVGTGELFF; DNA: TGTGCCAGCAGTTATTTAGTCGGAACCGGGGAGCTGTTTTTT